These 31 T cell receptor beta chains were all obtained from the same sample, sequenced in a study of OX40 agonist ivuxolimab in advanced cancers. Some clones are missing from TCRdb's copy, which holds only in-frame ones; the method was immunoSEQ multiplex PCR. The table lists tens of thousands of clones, 79% of them singletons. The sample consisted of CD4+ or CD8+ T cells sorted from blood, taken in a trial of the OX40 agonist ivuxolimab. The origin of the receptors is an adult with an advanced solid tumor such as melanoma, head and neck, liver or kidney cancer.

In this sample, this clone turned up once. Within the sample, other DNA sequences also encode this same CDR3. V usage is TRBV2 and J usage is TRBJ1-1; the D gene is possibly TRBD1 (5 bases). The CDR3 loop spans 12 amino acids. Trimming stripped 6 bases from V and 1 base from J, with 6 bases between. Germline V gene sequence: CDR1 SNHLY, CDR2 FYNNEI. The CDR3 DNA sequence: TGTGCCAGCAGGGGGGGGAACACTGAAGCTTTCTTT. Protein sequence: CASRGGNTEAFF.

Here the CDR3 reads CSISRPNTGELFF. CDR3 DNA: TGCAGCATCAGTAGGCCTAACACCGGGGAGCTGTTTTTT. This chain uses TRBV29-1 with TRBJ2-2, with D unresolved. CDR1 is SQVTM and CDR2 is ANQGSEA in the germline V gene. Between the trimmed V and J ends, which lost 8 bases and 2 bases, there was a span of 12 bases. The CDR3 has 13 residues.

This chain connects TRBV19 to TRBJ1-5, with TRBD1 as a possible D gene (6 bases). CDR3 length: 13 amino acids. Germline V gene lookup returns CDR1 LNHDA and CDR2 SQIVND (reference sequence). V lost 10 bases, J lost 4 bases, and 14 bases lay in between. The CDR3 loop is CATNRVPNQPQHF. The DNA of the CDR3 is TGTGCCACAAACAGGGTGCCTAATCAGCCCCAGCATTTT. The full variable domain, in which reference TRBV19 and TRBJ1-5 provide the parts outside the CDR3, is DGGITQSPKYLFRKEGQNVTLSCEQNLNHDAMYWYRQDPGQGLRLIYYSQIVNDFQKGDIAEGYSVSREKKESFPLTVTSAQKNPTAFYLCATNRVPNQPQHFGDGTRLSIL.

This chain connects TRBV9 to TRBJ1-4; 11 positions agree with TRBD1. Germline V CDR1 and CDR2: SGDLS, YYNGEE. V lost 3 bases, J lost 8 bases, and 3 bases stayed unmatched. This CDR3 is 14 amino acids long. The CDR3 loop reads CASSAGTGGEKLFF. CDR3 sequence (DNA): TGTGCCAGCAGCGCCGGGACAGGGGGGGAAAAACTGTTTTTT.

This chain links TRBV7-9 with TRBJ1-2; 7 bases fit TRBD1. Germline V gene data show CDR1 as SEHNR and CDR2 as FQNEAQ (reference sequence). The CDR3 is made up of 15 amino acids. With V trimmed by 0 bases and J by 3 bases, 4 bases remained unmatched. In DNA form, the CDR3 reads TGTGCCAGCAGCTTAGCGCTGGACAGGCACTATGGCTACACCTTC. Its protein product is CASSLALDRHYGYTF.

The V and J genes are TRBV19 and TRBJ2-2, with D hard to call. This CDR3 region has 18 residues. From germline, CDR1 is LNHDA and CDR2 SQIVND (reference sequence). V gave up 1 base and J gave up 1 base, with 16 bases separating them. The CDR3 coding sequence is TGTGCCAGTAGTATAGCCTTCTGGAGAGGCCTGAACACCGGGGAGCTGTTTTTT. It translates to CASSIAFWRGLNTGELFF.

The rearrangement links TRBV7-2 to TRBJ1-1, with unresolved D. Between the trimmed V and J ends, which lost 5 bases and 6 bases, there was a span of 7 bases. The length of the CDR3 is 11 residues. CDR1 and CDR2 from the germline V gene are SGHTA and FQGNSA. CDR3 sequence: CASSPVPEAFF. For the CDR3, the DNA is TGTGCCAGCAGCCCAGTCCCTGAAGCTTTCTTT.

The chain uses TRBV19 and TRBJ1-1; D gene ambiguous. The germline gives CDR1 LNHDA, CDR2 SQIVND (reference sequence). This CDR3 contains 12 residues. Trimming left V 3 bases short and J 10 bases short, with 12 bases between. As DNA, the CDR3 is TGTGCCAGTAGTATGGGAGCCTATGGAGCTTTCTTT. Protein: CASSMGAYGAFF.

The chain couples TRBV5-6 to TRBJ2-3, with D unclear. The CDR3 has 13 residues. The germline CDR1 and CDR2 sequences are SGHDT and YYEEEE. V was trimmed by 0 bases and J by 6 bases, leaving 8 bases between them. The CDR3 region has the DNA TGTGCCAGCAGCTTGGGTGTGGGGGATACGCAGTATTTT. It yields the protein CASSLGVGDTQYF.

The chain carries TRBV18 and TRBJ2-1; no definite D call. CDR3 length: 12 residues. Trimming pared 5 bases from V and 8 bases from J, leaving 10 bases between. The germline V gene encodes CDR1 KGHSH and CDR2 LQKENI. CDR3 nucleotide sequence: TGTGCCAGCTCATCAAGTAGGGATGAGCAGTTCTTC. It is translated as CASSSSRDEQFF.

J is TRBJ2-2 and V is TRBV28; TRBD2 might be the D (6 bases). Trimming took off 2 bases at V and 3 bases at J, with 13 bases between the two ends. The germline V gene has CDR1 MDHEN and CDR2 SYDVKM. The CDR3 runs 16 residues. This chain's CDR3 is CASSLRGTSDTGELFF. The CDR3 nucleotides read TGTGCCAGCAGTTTACGGGGGACGTCCGACACCGGGGAGCTGTTTTTT. Full variable domain (missing parts from reference TRBV28 and TRBJ2-2): DVKVTQSSRYLVKRTGEKVFLECVQDMDHENMFWYRQDPGLGLRLIYFSYDVKMKEKGDIPEGYSVSREKKERFSLILESASTNQTSMYLCASSLRGTSDTGELFFGEGSRLTVL.

This clone has only a few counts. The rearrangement uses TRBV7-9 and TRBJ2-7; possible D gene TRBD2, 5 bases. The germline V gene encodes CDR1 SEHNR and CDR2 FQNEAQ (reference sequence). This CDR3 has 13 amino acids. V gave up 5 bases and J gave up 0 bases, with 8 bases separating them. CDR3 residues: CASSTDFSYEQYF. DNA for the CDR3: TGTGCCAGCAGCACGGACTTCTCCTACGAGCAGTACTTC.

This clone turned up a few times. The chain joins TRBV28 to TRBJ1-2; TRBD1 matches at 7 bases. V lost 5 bases to trimming and J lost 8 bases; unmatched junction nucleotides: 8. The CDR3 loop spans 13 amino acids. Per germline, CDR1 MDHEN and CDR2 SYDVKM. This chain's CDR3 is CASSVQGYEGYTF. For the CDR3, the DNA is TGTGCCAGCAGTGTACAGGGGTACGAAGGCTACACCTTC.

This clone was counted once. The gene calls are TRBV2 and TRBJ2-1, with 13 bases lining up with TRBD2. The CDR3 is 18 amino acids. With 2 bases clipped from V and 4 bases from J, the junction kept 8 bases outside the gene matches. CDR1 and CDR2 (germline): SNHLY, FYNNEI. The CDR3 here is CASSETSGRVKVYNEQFF. The DNA for the CDR3 is TGTGCCAGCAGTGAAACTAGCGGGAGGGTTAAAGTTTACAATGAGCAGTTCTTC.

This rearrangement joins TRBV19 to TRBJ1-4; D is ambiguous. The CDR3 is made up of 13 amino acids. V was shortened by 1 base and J by 6 bases, with 6 bases between the two germline ends. CDR1 LNHDA and CDR2 SQIVND come from the germline V gene (reference sequence). Here the CDR3 reads CASSIVRDEKLFF. CDR3 bases: TGTGCCAGTAGTATAGTCCGGGATGAAAAACTGTTTTTT.

The gene calls are TRBV28 and TRBJ1-5; the D is unclear. The ends were cut back, 2 bases at V and 8 bases at J, with 10 bases in the middle. Per germline, CDR1 MDHEN and CDR2 SYDVKM. This CDR3 contains 13 residues. CDR3 in amino acids: CASSLSPTKPQHF. The CDR3 bases are TGTGCCAGCAGTTTAAGCCCGACGAAGCCCCAGCATTTT.

This rearrangement joins TRBV29-1 to TRBJ1-5; no firm D call. This CDR3 has 13 residues. V shed 0 bases and J shed 2 bases, with 5 bases lying between them. CDR1 and CDR2 (germline): SQVTM, ANQGSEA. The chain's CDR3 is CSVEEGRNQPQHF. The CDR3, as DNA: TGCAGCGTTGAAGAAGGACGCAATCAGCCCCAGCATTTT.

The rearrangement joins TRBV7-6 to TRBJ2-1; D remains ambiguous. CDR3 length: 12 residues. V was cut by 2 bases and J by 8 bases, with 7 bases left in between. Germline V CDR1 and CDR2: SGHVS, FNYEAQ. CDR3 region: CASSLSWDEQFF. DNA of the CDR3: TGTGCCAGCAGCTTATCTTGGGATGAGCAGTTCTTC.

V usage is TRBV28 and J usage is TRBJ2-1, with 7 nucleotides matching TRBD2. The germline gives CDR1 MDHEN, CDR2 SYDVKM. The CDR3 covers 14 residues. Trimming cost V 3 bases and J 5 bases; bases outside gene matches: 4. The DNA for the CDR3 is TGTGCCAGCAGTTTTTCTAGCGGTCACAATGAGCAGTTCTTC. This codes for CASSFSSGHNEQFF. The full variable domain, with the rest looked up from reference TRBV28 and TRBJ2-1, is DVKVTQSSRYLVKRTGEKVFLECVQDMDHENMFWYRQDPGLGLRLIYFSYDVKMKEKGDIPEGYSVSREKKERFSLILESASTNQTSMYLCASSFSSGHNEQFFGPGTRLTVL.

This chain connects TRBV21-1 to TRBJ1-4. TRBV21-1 is labeled a pseudogene. This CDR3 comprises 16 residues. The CDR3 DNA reads TGTGCCAGCAGCAAACAGAGGGTGGCAACTAATGAAAAACTGTTTTTT. Amino acid sequence: CASSKQRVATNEKLFF.

V usage is TRBV7-3 and J usage is TRBJ2-5; D might be TRBD2 (7 bases). The V and J ends lost 4 bases and 9 bases respectively, with 18 bases between them. CDR3 size: 14 residues. CDR1 is SGHTA and CDR2 is FQGTGA in the germline V gene. CDR3 sequence reads: CASSSGGPPGAQYF. The CDR3 DNA follows: TGTGCCAGCAGCTCCGGGGGGCCCCCCGGGGCCCAGTACTTC.

This chain links TRBV5-4 with TRBJ2-7; D could derive from TRBD1 or TRBD2 (5 bases each). The CDR3 runs 13 residues. Trimming shortened V by 4 bases and J by 5 bases, and 13 bases separated the two germline ends. Germline CDR1 is SGHNT and CDR2 is YYREEE (reference sequence). CDR3 DNA sequence: TGTGCCAGCAGCCCGGACGTGGGGGACGAGCAGTACTTC. Its translation: CASSPDVGDEQYF.

The chain has TRBV4-1 and TRBJ1-4, with unresolved D. The CDR3 length is 13 residues. The V and J ends lost 7 bases and 4 bases respectively, with 10 bases between them. Looked up from germline, CDR1 is MGHRA and CDR2 is YSYEKL. In DNA, the CDR3 is TGCGCCAGCACCTCGATGGTTAATGAAAAACTGTTTTTT. It is translated as CASTSMVNEKLFF.

The chain carries TRBV5-6 and TRBJ1-5; 10 bases map to TRBD1. V lost 0 bases and J lost 7; bases outside the gene matches: 4. Per germline, CDR1 SGHDT and CDR2 YYEEEE. This CDR3 has 15 amino acids. CDR3 residues: CASSLDRDRGQPQHF. The CDR3 DNA sequence: TGTGCCAGCAGCTTGGACCGGGACAGGGGCCAGCCCCAGCATTTT. Full variable domain (missing parts from reference TRBV5-6 and TRBJ1-5): DAGVTQSPTHLIKTRGQQVTLRCSPKSGHDTVSWYQQALGQGPQFIFQYYEEEERQRGNFPDRFSGHQFPNYSSELNVNALLLGDSALYLCASSLDRDRGQPQHFGDGTRLSIL.

The CDR3 coding sequence is TGTGCCAGCAGTTACCCCTCGGGGCCGAACACCGGGGAGCTGTTTTTT. Translated, it gives CASSYPSGPNTGELFF. The V call is TRBV6-6, the J call TRBJ2-2; D is possibly TRBD1 or TRBD2 (5 bases each). From germline, CDR1 is MNHNY and CDR2 SVGAGI (reference sequence). CDR3 length equals 16 residues. Deletions cut 2 bases from V and 0 bases from J, with 10 bases between.

The chain joins TRBV7-2 to TRBJ2-2; the D is unclear. Germline V lookup: CDR1 SGHTA, CDR2 FQGNSA. V was clipped by 3 bases and J by 1 base, with 9 bases between them. The length of the CDR3 is 15 residues. CDR3 DNA: TGTGCCAGCAGCTTCAAAGTACTGAACACCGGGGAGCTGTTTTTT. Protein: CASSFKVLNTGELFF.

V is TRBV7-3 and J is TRBJ2-5; D remains unclear. CDR1 is SGHTA and CDR2 is FQGTGA in the germline V gene. With 5 bases removed from V and 5 bases from J, the gap between germline ends came to 6 bases. CDR3 length equals 11 residues. CDR3 loop: CASSAGETQYF. The DNA of the CDR3 is TGTGCCAGCAGCGCCGGGGAGACCCAGTACTTC.

This clone was found a few times. This chain connects TRBV19 to TRBJ2-7, with TRBD2 matching 7 bases. J lost 3 bases, V lost 3 bases, and 2 bases had no gene match. Germline V gene lookup returns CDR1 LNHDA and CDR2 SQIVND (reference sequence). The CDR3 covers 13 residues. The CDR3: CASSIGTNYEQYF. The CDR3 DNA is TGTGCCAGTAGTATCGGGACTAACTACGAGCAGTACTTC.

The chain recombines TRBV15 with TRBJ1-6; no definite D call. The V end was cut by 0 bases, the J end by 6 bases, with 12 bases between. This CDR3 comprises 16 residues. From germline, CDR1 is LNHNV and CDR2 YYDKDF (reference sequence). CDR3 amino acids: CATSRERFSPNSPLHF. CDR3 DNA sequence: TGTGCCACCAGCAGAGAGCGGTTCAGTCCTAATTCACCCCTCCACTTT.

The V and J genes are TRBV29-1 and TRBJ2-1; unclear D gene. The CDR3 spans 15 residues. The V gene's germline CDR1 is SQVTM and CDR2 ANQGSEA. V lost 3 bases, J lost 1 base, and 13 bases lay in between. The CDR3 spells CSVETPSRSYNEQFF. The CDR3 DNA reads TGCAGCGTTGAGACGCCTAGTCGGTCCTACAATGAGCAGTTCTTC.

The rearrangement links TRBV28 to TRBJ2-6; D is ambiguous. With 3 bases removed from V and 2 bases from J, the gap between germline ends came to 8 bases. The CDR3 contains 15 residues. Germline V gives CDR1 MDHEN, CDR2 SYDVKM. CDR3 in amino acids: CASSLYSAGANVLTF. In DNA, the CDR3 is TGTGCCAGCAGTTTGTATTCAGCTGGGGCCAACGTCCTGACTTTC.